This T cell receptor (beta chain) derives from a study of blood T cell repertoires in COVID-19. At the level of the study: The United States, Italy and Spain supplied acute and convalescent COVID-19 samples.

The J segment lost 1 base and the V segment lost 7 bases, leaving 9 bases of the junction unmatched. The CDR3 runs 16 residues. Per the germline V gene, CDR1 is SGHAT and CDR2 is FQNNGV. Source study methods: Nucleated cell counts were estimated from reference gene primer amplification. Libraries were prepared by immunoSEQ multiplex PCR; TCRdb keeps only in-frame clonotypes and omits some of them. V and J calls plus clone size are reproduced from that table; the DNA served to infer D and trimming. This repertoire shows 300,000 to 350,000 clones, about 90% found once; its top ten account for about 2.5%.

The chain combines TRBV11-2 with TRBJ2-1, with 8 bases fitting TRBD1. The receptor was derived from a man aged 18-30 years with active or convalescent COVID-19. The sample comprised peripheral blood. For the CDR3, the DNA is TGTGCCAGCACCAGGGGGCGCGGAAGATCCTACAATGAGCAGTTCTTC. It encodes CASTRGRGRSYNEQFF.